The entry below gives a single T cell receptor beta chain sequence along with its context. The sample is drawn from a study of cytomegalovirus exposure and HLA in healthy donors. Trimming removed 4 bases from V and 4 bases from J, with 17 bases in between. The CDR3 has 16 amino acids. The germline CDR1 and CDR2 sequences are SGHRS and YFSETQ. Primers included in the PCR were 60 Vbeta and 13 Jbeta primers. Using immunoSEQ multiplex PCR, the repertoire was profiled, and TCRdb retains in-frame clones only, with some absent. The table has approximately 170,000 clones, 70% to 80% seen once; the top ten hold roughly 1.6%.

The sequence was obtained from a man aged 35 to 55 in good health and CMV-seronegative. The material sequenced was PBMCs. The rearrangement links TRBV5-1 to TRBJ1-4; possibly TRBD1 for D (5 bases). The CDR3, as DNA: TGCGCCAGCAGCCCACCCTCAGGGCTTATTAATGAAAAACTGTTTTTT. Protein product: CASSPPSGLINEKLFF. Full variable domain (rest looked up from reference TRBV5-1 and TRBJ1-4): KAGVTQTPRYLIKTRGQQVTLSCSPISGHRSVSWYQQTPGQGLQFLFEYFSETQRNKGNFPGRFSGRQFSNSRSEMNVSTLELGDSALYLCASSPPSGLINEKLFFGSGTQLSVL.